The source of this T cell receptor beta chain is a study of Ad26.COV2.S vaccination and SARS-CoV-2 variants. Study results and caveats: The breadth of spike-specific CD8+ and CD4+ T cell responses after vaccination was reportedly substantial. Whether participants received vaccine or placebo, their non-spike TCR breadth was similar.

The protocol was immunoSEQ multiplex PCR, while the TCRdb copy is restricted to in-frame clones and leaves out a portion. Of hundreds of thousands of clones in the sample, roughly nine tenths were seen once. Turning to this clone: What it binds is not known.

Sample treatment: around 19 received Ad26.COV2.S at low or high dose, single or two shots; a few received placebo; per-sample allocation not given. Collection of samples fell on day 63 after the first vaccine or placebo injection. The ends were cut back, 8 bases at V and 0 bases at J, with 8 bases in the middle. This CDR3 is 13 amino acids long. Germline values: CDR1 MNHEY, CDR2 SMNVEV (reference sequence). The source material was peripheral blood, sampled in a trial of Ad26.COV2.S vaccine versus placebo. The chain couples TRBV27 to TRBJ1-3; D is ambiguous. The clonotype originates from a person aged 18-60 years who received the Ad26.COV2.S COVID-19 vaccine or a placebo. The CDR3 DNA is TGTGCCAGCCGCCGGGACTCTGGAAACACCATATATTTT. It yields the protein CASRRDSGNTIYF.